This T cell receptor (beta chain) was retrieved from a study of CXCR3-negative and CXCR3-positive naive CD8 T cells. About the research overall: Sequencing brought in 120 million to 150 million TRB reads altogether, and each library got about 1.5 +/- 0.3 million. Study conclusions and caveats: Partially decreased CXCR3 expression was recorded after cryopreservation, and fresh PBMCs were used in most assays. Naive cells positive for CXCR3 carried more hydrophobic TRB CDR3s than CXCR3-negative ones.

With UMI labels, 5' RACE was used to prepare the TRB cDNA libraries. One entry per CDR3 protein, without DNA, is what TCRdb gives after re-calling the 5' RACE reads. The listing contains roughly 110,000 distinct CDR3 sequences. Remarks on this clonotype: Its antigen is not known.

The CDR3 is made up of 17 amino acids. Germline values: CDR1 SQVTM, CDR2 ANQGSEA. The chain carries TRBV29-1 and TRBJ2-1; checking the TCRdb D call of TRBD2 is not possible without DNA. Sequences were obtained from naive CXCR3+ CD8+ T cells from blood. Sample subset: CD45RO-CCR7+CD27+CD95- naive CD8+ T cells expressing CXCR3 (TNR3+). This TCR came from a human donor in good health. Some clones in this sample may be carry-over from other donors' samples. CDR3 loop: CSVSGTSGGSYYNEQFF.